This T cell receptor (beta chain) emerged from a study of cytomegalovirus exposure and HLA in healthy donors. Note on this clone: The antigen remains unidentified.

PCR used 60 Vbeta primers and 13 Jbeta primers. This table comes from immunoSEQ multiplex PCR, and its TCRdb copy is limited to in-frame clones, with some not included. The data show about 82,000 clones, around 78% seen once. This CDR3 region has 16 residues. Unmatched junction bases numbered 8, after V lost 1 base and J lost 3 bases. The germline gives CDR1 KGHSH, CDR2 LQKENI. Findings and limits, study-wide: After further analysis at a later stage, roughly 16,000 TCR beta sequences were associated with HLA alleles at 0.05 false discovery rate.

Sequenced material: PBMCs. The TCR comes from a male donor in good health and CMV-seropositive. The rearrangement uses TRBV18 and TRBJ1-1; 7 nucleotides agree with TRBD1. The CDR3 region is CASSPRVTGIYTEAFF. CDR3 DNA sequence: TGTGCCAGCTCACCACGAGTGACAGGGATCTACACTGAAGCTTTCTTT. Full variable domain (rest looked up from reference TRBV18 and TRBJ1-1): NAGVMQNPRHLVRRRGQEARLRCSPMKGHSHVYWYRQLPEEGLKFMVYLQKENIIDESGMPKERFSAEFPKEGPSILRIQQVVRGDSAAYFCASSPRVTGIYTEAFFGQGTRLTVV.